A selection of T cell receptor beta chains follows, all from one sample in a study of graft-versus-host responses after intestinal transplantation. Their specific antigens are unknown. Assay used: immunoSEQ multiplex PCR; TCRdb lists only in-frame clones, some missing. The profile shows some 110,000 clones, just under 95% of them singletons. The sequencing here drew on unstimulated CD8+ T cells sorted from spleen or lymph node cells, taken before transplant. The origin of the receptors is a human donor who was the organ donor for an intestinal transplant. Both conserved end residues are trimmed from each CDR3. A D gene is named only where the DNA matches it firmly. Clone size, where shown, is once, few, many, or a class for clones that have expanded.

>NA|TRBV19|TRBJ1-5|TRBD1
ASSIRDRVLGQPQH
>NA|TRBV2|TRBJ2-1|NA
ASSEAGSISSV
>NA|TRBV29-1|TRBJ1-4|NA
SVTTAGGEKLF
>NA|TRBV28|TRBJ2-4|NA
ASSFYSGDIQY
>NA|TRBV30|TRBJ2-2|NA
ASERVARTGELF
>NA|TRBV7-7|TRBJ2-1|NA
ASSPTSSPSNEQF
>NA|TRBV10-3|TRBJ2-1|NA
AISETWDRVYNEQF
>NA|TRBV7-8|TRBJ2-1|NA
ASSLGAGYNEQF
>NA|TRBV6-1|TRBJ1-1|NA
ASSILKTGNTEAF
>once|TRBV5-4|TRBJ2-5|TRBD1
ASSPTQGGRKTQY